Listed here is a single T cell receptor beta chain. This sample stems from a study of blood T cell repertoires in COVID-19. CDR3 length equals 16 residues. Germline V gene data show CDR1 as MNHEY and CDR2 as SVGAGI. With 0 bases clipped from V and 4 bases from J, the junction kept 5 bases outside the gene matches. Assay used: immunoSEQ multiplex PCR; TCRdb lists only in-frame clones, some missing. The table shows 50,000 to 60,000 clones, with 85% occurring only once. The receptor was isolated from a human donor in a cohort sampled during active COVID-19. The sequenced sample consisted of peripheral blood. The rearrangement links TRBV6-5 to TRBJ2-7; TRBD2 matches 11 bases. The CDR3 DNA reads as TGTGCCAGCAGTTACTCGGGTAGCGGGAGGGAGTACGAGCAGTACTTC. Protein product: CASSYSGSGREYEQYF.